Presented here are 8 T cell receptor beta chains from one specimen sequenced in a study of graft-versus-host responses after intestinal transplantation. For these TCRs, the target antigens are not known. Assay: immunoSEQ multiplex PCR; the TCRdb copy retains only in-frame clones and omits some. The sample records some 95,000 clones, roughly 90% being singletons. Sequenced material: unstimulated CD8+ T cells sorted from spleen or lymph node cells, taken before intestinal transplant. The receptors were sampled from a human donor who received an intestinal transplant.

V and J are TRBV7-9 and TRBJ1-5; 12 bases map to TRBD1. CDR3 length: 15 amino acids. Trimming at V came to 5 bases and at J to 4 bases, leaving 3 bases not matched to a gene. CDR1 and CDR2 (germline): SEHNR, FQNEAQ (reference sequence). This CDR3 reads CASSLGQGANQPQHF. CDR3 DNA: TGTGCCAGCAGCCTGGGACAGGGGGCAAATCAGCCCCAGCATTTT.

The chain couples TRBV4-3 to TRBJ2-7; 8 bases fit TRBD1. Germline CDR1 is LGHNA and CDR2 is YSLEER. With 4 bases clipped from V and 2 bases from J, the junction kept 7 bases outside the gene matches. CDR3 size: 15 residues. The CDR3 reads CASSLRAGGTYEQYF. CDR3 DNA: TGCGCCAGCAGCCTCCGGGCAGGGGGCACCTACGAGCAGTACTTC.

The rearrangement uses TRBV7-6 and TRBJ2-5; D unresolved. The length of the CDR3 is 15 residues. V dropped 4 bases and J dropped 0 bases, with 12 bases sitting between them. Germline V gene lookup returns CDR1 SGHVS and CDR2 FNYEAQ. As DNA, the CDR3 is TGTGCCAGCAGCTCCCTGCGGTTTAACCAAGAGACCCAGTACTTC. Protein: CASSSLRFNQETQYF. Filled out from reference TRBV7-6 and TRBJ2-5, the complete variable domain reads GAGVSQSPRYKVTKRGQDVALRCDPISGHVSLYWYRQALGQGPEFLTYFNYEAQQDKSGLPNDRFSAERPEGSISTLTIQRTEQRDSAMYRCASSSLRFNQETQYFGPGTRLLVL.

The count of this clone is one. The gene calls are TRBV6-6 and TRBJ2-1; 7 bases are a match to TRBD2. V shed 6 bases and J 7 bases; nucleotides not matched to a gene: 12. CDR1 and CDR2 from the germline V gene are MNHNY and SVGAGI (reference sequence). This CDR3 has 15 residues. The CDR3 DNA sequence: TGTGCCAGCAGCCCACGGGGGGAGGGGAGAAATGAGCAGTTCTTC. This sequence encodes CASSPRGEGRNEQFF.

This rearrangement joins TRBV9 to TRBJ1-3; 9 bases line up with TRBD1. The CDR3 is 15 amino acids. Per the germline V gene, CDR1 is SGDLS and CDR2 is YYNGEE. The J segment lost 4 bases and the V segment lost 4 bases, leaving 6 bases of the junction unmatched. CDR3 loop: CASSPTGGSGNTIYF. CDR3 coding DNA: TGTGCCAGCAGCCCTACAGGGGGCTCCGGAAACACCATATATTTT. The full variable domain, its missing parts supplied by reference TRBV9 and TRBJ1-3, is DSGVTQTPKHLITATGQRVTLRCSPRSGDLSVYWYQQSLDQGLQFLIQYYNGEERAKGNILERFSAQQFPDLHSELNLSSLELGDSALYFCASSPTGGSGNTIYFGEGSWLTVV.

This chain connects TRBV4-1 to TRBJ1-1; 7 nucleotides match TRBD1. CDR1 is MGHRA and CDR2 is YSYEKL in the germline V gene. The trim removed 3 bases at V and 6 bases at J, leaving 10 bases unmatched. The CDR3 extends over 15 amino acids. In nucleotides, the CDR3 is TGCGCCAGCAGCCACCTAGGACAGGAGAAGGCTGAAGCTTTCTTT. It translates to CASSHLGQEKAEAFF.

The V gene is TRBV13, the J gene TRBJ1-1; the D gene is possibly TRBD1 (6 bases). Trimming removed 5 bases from V and 4 bases from J, with 14 bases in between. Germline V CDR1 and CDR2: PRHDT, FYEKMQ (reference sequence). The CDR3 is made up of 14 amino acids. CDR3 amino acids: CASSGYRAGTEAFF. As DNA, the CDR3 is TGTGCCAGCAGCGGATACAGGGCTGGCACTGAAGCTTTCTTT.

The rearrangement links TRBV19 to TRBJ1-2, with D perhaps matching TRBD1 (5 bases). Trimming removed 6 bases from V and 3 bases from J, with 14 bases in between. CDR1 is LNHDA, CDR2 SQIVND, per germline (reference sequence). CDR3 length: 14 residues. DNA of the CDR3: TGTGCCAGTAGGACGGCGGGACGGCACTATGGCTACACCTTC. Translated: CASRTAGRHYGYTF.